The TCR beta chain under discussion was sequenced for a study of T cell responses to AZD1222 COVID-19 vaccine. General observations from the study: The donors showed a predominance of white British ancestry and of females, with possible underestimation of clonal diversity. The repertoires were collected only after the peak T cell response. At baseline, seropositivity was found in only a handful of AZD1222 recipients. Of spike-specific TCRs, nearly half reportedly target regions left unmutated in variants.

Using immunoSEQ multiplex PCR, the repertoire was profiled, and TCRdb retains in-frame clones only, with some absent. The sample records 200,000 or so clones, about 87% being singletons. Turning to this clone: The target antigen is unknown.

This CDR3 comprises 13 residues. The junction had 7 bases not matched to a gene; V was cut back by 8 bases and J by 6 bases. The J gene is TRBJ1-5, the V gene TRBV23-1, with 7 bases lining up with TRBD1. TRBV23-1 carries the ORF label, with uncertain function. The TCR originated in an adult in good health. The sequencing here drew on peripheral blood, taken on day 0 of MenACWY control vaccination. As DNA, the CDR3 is TGCGCCAGCCCCAGGGGGTCTTGTCAGCCCCAGCATTTT. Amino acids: CASPRGSCQPQHF.